The clone carrying this TCR beta chain was seen more than once but under ten times. Antigen unknown. Each CDR3 protein gets one entry after TCRdb re-called the RT-PCR reads with MiXCR. The sample gives 540,000 or so distinct CDR3 sequences, roughly 13% of which show up once; approximately 14% is in the top ten. These data belong to a study of response to subunit inactivated influenza vaccine. General study findings and limits: Authors suggested each seasonal flu vaccination may recruit only limited numbers of new T cells.

This CDR3 is built from 13 residues. V gave up 5 bases and J gave up 5 bases; unmatched junction bases: 5. The source of this sequence is a man aged 50 to 59 who received an inactivated influenza vaccine. The rearrangement uses TRBV12-3 or TRBV12-4 and TRBJ1-1, with TRBD1 matching over 7 bases. The source was PBMCs from blood, collected about 40 days after vaccination. CDR3 DNA sequence: TGTGCCAGCAGTGACCCGGGACAGACTGAAGCTTTCTTT. Encoded protein: CASSDPGQTEAFF.